These T cell receptor beta chains were read from a single sample in a study of blood T cell repertoires in COVID-19. Libraries were prepared by immunoSEQ multiplex PCR; TCRdb keeps only in-frame clonotypes and omits some of them. The repertoire consists of some 210,000 clones, with around 84% occurring once and the leading ten covering around 19%. Specimen: peripheral blood. These receptors all stem from a human donor in a cohort sampled during active COVID-19. CDR3s include the opening cysteine and the closing phenylalanine or tryptophan. Fields, in order: clone size, D gene, V gene, J gene, CDR3 DNA, CDR3 protein. The D gene is left open where the match is weak. Size values are once, few and many counts, or a class for expanded clones, and some rows have none.

>.|TRBD2|TRBV6-5|TRBJ2-1
TGTGCCAGCAGAAAGCGGGGCTTAAATGAGCAGTTCTTC
CASRKRGLNEQFF
>.|TRBD1|TRBV6-5|TRBJ1-6
TGTGCCAGCATCGACAGGGGCAATTCACCCCTCCACTTT
CASIDRGNSPLHF
>.|TRBD2|TRBV19|TRBJ2-2
TGTGCCAGTAGGATAGCGGGAGCAAACGGGGAGCTGTTTTTT
CASRIAGANGELFF
>.|TRBD1|TRBV11-2|TRBJ1-1
TGTGCCAGCAACCCGACAGGGGCGCACACTGAAGCTTTCTTT
CASNPTGAHTEAFF
>once|.|TRBV18|TRBJ1-2
TGTGCCAGCTCCCTCGACACTGTTAGGAACTATGGCTACACCTTC
CASSLDTVRNYGYTF
>few|.|TRBV11-2|TRBJ2-7
TGTGCCAGCAGCTTCCGGCGGGGAACCTACGAGCAGTACTTC
CASSFRRGTYEQYF
>.|.|TRBV5-5|TRBJ2-3
TGTGCCAGCAGCTCCGGGACACAGAGCACAGATACGCAGTATTTT
CASSSGTQSTDTQYF
>few|.|TRBV3-1/TRBV3-2|TRBJ2-5
TGTGCCAGCAGCCAAGGGAAGGGGATGTACCAAGAGACCCAGTACTTC
CASSQGKGMYQETQYF
>.|.|TRBV7-9|TRBJ1-1
TGTGCCAGCAGCCCCGGCCGACTTACAGGGACGAACACTGAAGCTTTCTTT
CASSPGRLTGTNTEAFF
>.|TRBD2|TRBV27|TRBJ2-3
TGTGCCAGCTCCCAGCGGGGGACAGATACGCAGTATTTT
CASSQRGTDTQYF
>.|TRBD1|TRBV5-1|TRBJ1-1
TGCGCCAGCAGCTCACAGGGGGACACTGAAGCTTTCTTT
CASSSQGDTEAFF
>.|.|TRBV4-1|TRBJ1-3
TGCGCCAGCAGCCAAGGCCCCCGGACAGGAAACACCATATATTTT
CASSQGPRTGNTIYF